This TCR beta chain was sequenced during a study of tumor-infiltrating lymphocytes in localized non-small cell lung cancer. Study overall: Several tumor histologies, both smoking statuses, and some post-neoadjuvant chemotherapy samples were included.

Study results and limitations: Recurrence-free survival showed no association with tumor T-cell fraction. T-cell fraction did not differ between immunotypes IM1 and IM2. TCR sequencing covered a subset of patients with enough tissue.

The trim removed 4 bases at V and 10 bases at J, leaving 14 bases unmatched. This CDR3 region has 17 residues. Germline loops: CDR1 KGHSH, CDR2 LQKENI. Method: immunoSEQ multiplex PCR; TCRdb's copy keeps in-frame clones and lacks some. The sample includes approximately 24,000 clones, around 64% of them seen just once. Note on this clone: Its antigen is unidentified.

Sequenced input: lung tumor tissue. The clonotype was recovered from a human donor with non-small cell lung cancer. The genes are TRBV18 and TRBJ2-1, with 12 nucleotides matching TRBD2. The chain's CDR3 is CASSLGRLAGVLGEQFF. The DNA of the CDR3 is TGTGCCAGCTCACTTGGGAGACTAGCGGGAGTTTTGGGAGAGCAGTTCTTC.